This TCR beta chain was profiled in a study of T cell responses to AZD1222 COVID-19 vaccine. Study in general: Analyses pooled second doses at about 4 or about 12 weeks.

TCRdb's copy holds only in-frame clones and misses some; the assay was immunoSEQ multiplex PCR. The table has about 140,000 clones, around 92% seen once. This CDR3 is built from 12 residues. V was trimmed by 5 bases and J by 12 bases, leaving 14 bases between them. Germline V gene data show CDR1 as MNHEY and CDR2 as SVGEGT. Sample: peripheral blood, taken on day 0 of AZD1222 vaccination. This receptor was taken from an adult in good health. This chain links TRBV6-2 or TRBV6-3 with TRBJ2-1; possible D gene TRBD1, 5 bases. The CDR3 DNA sequence: TGTGCCAGCAGTGTGCCAGGGTTGTCGCAGTTCTTC. Translating it yields CASSVPGLSQFF.